One and the same sample provided the 24 T cell receptor beta chains below, sequenced in a study of blood T cell repertoires in COVID-19. Sequencing used immunoSEQ multiplex PCR; TCRdb keeps in-frame clones, though not all of them. The sample yields 120,000 to 150,000 clones, around 84% seen once. The specimen was peripheral blood. The receptor set was obtained from a human donor in a cohort sampled during active COVID-19.

The chain employs TRBV11-2 and TRBJ2-2; D is perhaps TRBD1 (5 bases). Germline V gives CDR1 SGHAT, CDR2 FQNNGV. Between the trimmed V and J ends, which lost 1 base and 4 bases, there was a span of 7 bases. The CDR3 runs to 14 residues. This chain's CDR3 is CASSLARVTGELFF. In nucleotides, the CDR3 is TGTGCCAGCAGCTTAGCCAGGGTCACCGGGGAGCTGTTTTTT.

This chain uses TRBV6-1 with TRBJ1-4; D ambiguous. Germline V gives CDR1 MNHNS, CDR2 SASEGT. CDR3 size: 14 residues. Trimming removed 6 bases at V and 5 bases at J, with 13 bases between. The CDR3 reads CASSSAGENEKLFF. The CDR3, as DNA: TGTGCCAGCAGCTCGGCGGGAGAGAATGAAAAACTGTTTTTT.

The sample holds one count of this clone. Other DNA sequences in this sample translate to the same CDR3. The rearrangement links TRBV29-1 to TRBJ2-7; 12 nucleotides match TRBD1. Germline CDR1 reads SQVTM; CDR2 reads ANQGSEA. V lost 7 bases to trimming and J lost 6 bases; unmatched junction nucleotides: 4. The CDR3 consists of 12 residues. This CDR3 reads CSAGTGGGEQYF. The CDR3 coding sequence is TGCAGCGCCGGGACAGGGGGCGGCGAGCAGTACTTC.

There are a few counts of this clone. V and J are TRBV27 and TRBJ2-2; D may be TRBD1 (5 bases). The V gene lost 5 bases and the J gene lost 6 bases, with 13 bases spanning the gap. Germline V gene data show CDR1 as MNHEY and CDR2 as SMNVEV (reference sequence). The CDR3 covers 14 residues. CDR3 region: CASSKGAPPGELFF. Written as DNA, the CDR3 is TGTGCCAGCAGTAAAGGGGCTCCGCCCGGGGAGCTGTTTTTT.

The chain is built from TRBV19 and TRBJ1-4; D is perhaps TRBD1 (5 bases). Germline lookup yields CDR1 LNHDA and CDR2 SQIVND (reference sequence). The CDR3 totals 17 residues. Trimming took off 5 bases at V and 0 bases at J, with 16 bases between the two ends. In DNA, the CDR3 is TGTGCCAGTAGTGCCCAGGGAGGATTAGCAACTAATGAAAAACTGTTTTTT. This sequence encodes CASSAQGGLATNEKLFF.

V is TRBV7-9 and J is TRBJ1-1; the D is unclear. CDR1 SEHNR and CDR2 FQNEAQ come from the germline V gene (reference sequence). Trimming pared 1 base from V and 3 bases from J, leaving 9 bases between. The CDR3 extends over 14 amino acids. Written as DNA, the CDR3 is TGTGCCAGCAGCTTAGTGGGCGGGTACACTGAAGCTTTCTTT. Translation gives CASSLVGGYTEAFF.

The V call is TRBV30, the J call TRBJ2-2, with 7 bases fitting TRBD1. The CDR3 is 13 residues long. V lost 2 bases, J lost 4 bases, and 1 base stayed unmatched. Per germline, CDR1 GTSNPN and CDR2 SVGIG (reference sequence). The CDR3 region has the DNA TGTGCCTGGAGTCACAGGGGCACCGGGGAGCTGTTTTTT. Its translation is CAWSHRGTGELFF.

This clone was seen many times. The rearrangement uses TRBV7-9 and TRBJ2-2; the D gene is possibly TRBD2 (5 bases). The CDR3 runs to 15 residues. Looked up from germline, CDR1 is SEHNR and CDR2 is FQNEAQ (reference sequence). V was shortened by 7 bases and J by 5 bases, with 17 bases between the two germline ends. The CDR3 bases are TGTGCCAGCACCCCCCGCGGCGGGTCTACCGGGGAGCTGTTTTTT. It is translated as CASTPRGGSTGELFF.

J is TRBJ2-7 and V is TRBV18; tentatively, D is TRBD2 (5 bases). V was pared by 3 bases and J by 0 bases, with 6 bases between. The CDR3 has 13 residues. Germline CDR1 and CDR2: KGHSH and LQKENI. This CDR3 reads CASSPGSSYEQYF. The CDR3 DNA sequence: TGTGCCAGCTCACCGGGGAGCTCCTACGAGCAGTACTTC. The full variable domain, completed using reference TRBV18 and TRBJ2-7, is NAGVMQNPRHLVRRRGQEARLRCSPMKGHSHVYWYRQLPEEGLKFMVYLQKENIIDESGMPKERFSAEFPKEGPSILRIQQVVRGDSAAYFCASSPGSSYEQYFGPGTRLTVT.

The genes are TRBV18 and TRBJ1-5; maybe TRBD1 (6 bases). V gave up 3 bases and J gave up 7 bases, with 16 bases separating them. CDR3 length: 15 residues. Germline CDR1 and CDR2: KGHSH and LQKENI. The CDR3 bases are TGTGCCAGCTCACCGAAAGTGGGGGCTGGACAGCCCCAGCATTTT. Protein sequence: CASSPKVGAGQPQHF.

The chain combines TRBV19 with TRBJ2-4; 8 nucleotides match TRBD2. The CDR3 consists of 20 residues. After removal of 4 bases from V and 2 bases from J, the junction contained 19 bases not matched to a gene. CDR1 and CDR2 from the germline V gene are LNHDA and SQIVND (reference sequence). The CDR3 loop is CASSSPPGREAGFPKNIQYF. For the CDR3, the DNA is TGTGCCAGTAGTAGCCCTCCTGGGCGGGAGGCGGGGTTTCCCAAAAACATTCAGTACTTC.

The chain joins TRBV6-1 to TRBJ2-3, with 8 positions matching TRBD2. With 3 bases clipped from V and 5 bases from J, the junction kept 10 bases outside the gene matches. This CDR3 contains 16 residues. The germline CDR1 and CDR2 sequences are MNHNS and SASEGT. In DNA form, the CDR3 reads TGTGCCAGCAGTGACGTACGGGGGGGAGGGATAGATACGCAGTATTTT. Residues: CASSDVRGGGIDTQYF.

This clone was observed a handful of times. The chain carries TRBV28 and TRBJ2-1; maybe TRBD1 (6 bases). Trimming took 2 bases from V and 7 from J, leaving 12 bases between them. The CDR3 is made up of 14 amino acids. The germline gives CDR1 MDHEN, CDR2 SYDVKM. CDR3 residues: CASSLGGLENEQFF. CDR3 in DNA: TGTGCCAGCAGTTTAGGGGGCCTCGAGAATGAGCAGTTCTTC.

This clone has just one count. J is TRBJ1-6 and V is TRBV2; the D is unclear. CDR1 is SNHLY and CDR2 is FYNNEI in the germline V gene. This CDR3 comprises 13 residues. The germline V and J ends were trimmed by 4 bases and 11 bases, with 12 bases remaining between them. CDR3 loop: CASSAEARTPLHF. As DNA, the CDR3 is TGTGCCAGCAGTGCGGAGGCGAGGACACCCCTCCACTTT.

This clone came up a few times. The chain couples TRBV30 to TRBJ2-5, with D uncertain. Germline values: CDR1 GTSNPN, CDR2 SVGIG (reference sequence). This CDR3 region has 14 residues. V was cut by 3 bases and J by 0 bases, with 11 bases left in between. The CDR3 protein is CAWSGDFHQETQYF. CDR3 DNA sequence: TGTGCCTGGAGCGGCGACTTCCACCAAGAGACCCAGTACTTC.

The gene calls are TRBV3-1 (or the pseudogene TRBV3-2) and TRBJ2-1; D is possibly TRBD1 (5 bases). The CDR3 contains 15 residues. Germline CDR1 LGHDT, CDR2 YNNKEL (reference sequence). The germline V and J ends were trimmed by 4 bases and 2 bases, with 12 bases remaining between them. Here the CDR3 DNA reads TGTGCCAGCAGCCGAACCCTAGGGGCCTACAATGAGCAGTTCTTC. Translation gives CASSRTLGAYNEQFF.

The chain couples TRBV18 to TRBJ2-1; 12 nucleotides match TRBD2. With V trimmed by 3 bases and J by 6 bases, 6 bases remained unmatched. Germline lookup yields CDR1 KGHSH and CDR2 LQKENI. The CDR3 covers 16 residues. CDR3 sequence (DNA): TGTGCCAGCTCACCTCAACTAGCGGGAGGTATCAATGAGCAGTTCTTC. This gives the protein CASSPQLAGGINEQFF.

The chain is built from TRBV7-8 and TRBJ2-3; D is ambiguous. CDR1 SGHVS and CDR2 FQNEAQ come from the germline V gene. The CDR3 is 14 amino acids. V was trimmed by 4 bases and J by 1 base, leaving 9 bases between them. The CDR3: CASSYHRGTDTQYF. DNA of the CDR3: TGTGCCAGCAGCTACCACCGGGGCACAGATACGCAGTATTTT. Combining the CDR3 with reference TRBV7-8 and TRBJ2-3 gives the whole variable domain GAGVSQSPRYKVAKRGQDVALRCDPISGHVSLFWYQQALGQGPEFLTYFQNEAQLDKSGLPSDRFFAERPEGSVSTLKIQRTQQEDSAVYLCASSYHRGTDTQYFGPGTRLTVL.

This rearrangement joins TRBV12-5 to TRBJ1-5; TRBD1 is a possible D gene (6 bases). Trimming cost V 3 bases and J 5 bases, with 17 bases left between them. Germline V gene lookup returns CDR1 LGHNT and CDR2 FRNRAP. The CDR3 has 16 amino acids. The CDR3 region is CASGLAPQGTHQPQHF. The DNA of the CDR3 is TGTGCTAGTGGTTTAGCCCCACAGGGCACGCATCAGCCCCAGCATTTT.

This chain connects TRBV7-6 to TRBJ2-1; 15 positions agree with TRBD2. Unmatched junction bases numbered 14, after V lost 4 bases and J lost 10 bases. The length of the CDR3 is 18 residues. Germline V gene sequence: CDR1 SGHVS, CDR2 FNYEAQ. Here the CDR3 reads CASSSHRTSGRAGREQFF. The CDR3 coding sequence is TGTGCCAGCAGCTCCCATAGGACTAGCGGGAGGGCCGGGAGAGAGCAGTTCTTC.

The chain joins TRBV5-6 to TRBJ1-2; TRBD1 is a possible D gene (5 bases). V was clipped by 6 bases and J by 7 bases, with 22 bases between them. From germline, CDR1 is SGHDT and CDR2 YYEEEE. The CDR3 spans 15 residues. CDR3 nucleotides: TGTGCCAGCACCTTCTGGGAGGGGTTCGGTCTTGGCTACACCTTC. Translating gives CASTFWEGFGLGYTF.

The chain links TRBV2 to TRBJ1-1; TRBD1 matches at 9 bases. Germline CDR1 is SNHLY and CDR2 is FYNNEI. V lost 3 bases to trimming and J lost 6 bases; unmatched junction nucleotides: 11. The CDR3 spans 16 residues. The CDR3 region is CASSDVAGQGSAEAFF. CDR3 sequence (DNA): TGTGCCAGCAGTGACGTAGCGGGACAGGGATCCGCTGAAGCTTTCTTT.

The chain links TRBV10-2 to TRBJ1-2; the match to TRBD1 covers 9 bases. Per the germline V gene, CDR1 is WSHSY and CDR2 is SAAADI. V lost 6 bases, J lost 0 bases, and 8 bases stayed unmatched. The CDR3 covers 16 residues. The CDR3 protein is CASSQGQGTTNYGYTF. CDR3 DNA sequence: TGCGCCAGCAGCCAAGGACAGGGGACAACTAACTATGGCTACACCTTC.

The genes are TRBV5-4 and TRBJ2-5; 7 bases fit TRBD1. The CDR3 is made up of 14 amino acids. V lost 4 bases to trimming and J lost 2 bases; unmatched junction nucleotides: 5. Germline CDR1 SGHNT, CDR2 YYREEE (reference sequence). CDR3 region: CASSPGQKQETQYF. The CDR3 bases are TGTGCCAGCAGCCCGGGACAGAAGCAAGAGACCCAGTACTTC.